This entry lists 25 T cell receptor beta chains sequenced from one sample in a study of blood T cells in healthy people across ages. A second PCR, run for roughly 7 to 11 cycles, used a sample-barcoded 5' primer plus a J-beta primer mix. TCRdb processed the 5' RACE reads anew with MiXCR; each CDR3 protein has one entry. The sample lists 700,000 to 950,000 distinct CDR3 sequences; 58% were seen once. Sequencing was carried out using blood. The receptors come from a man aged 30 to 45 in good health.

This rearrangement joins TRBV3-1 to TRBJ2-1; D might be TRBD1 or TRBD2, each matching 5 bases. V dropped 5 bases and J dropped 15 bases, with 26 bases sitting between them. Germline assignment: CDR1 LGHDT and CDR2 YNNKEL (reference sequence). The CDR3 runs to 15 residues. This CDR3 reads CASSGRPGPTRSRFF. The CDR3 nucleotides read TGTGCCAGCAGCGGACGACCGGGACCCACGCGATCGCGGTTCTTC.

This clonotype has a handful of counts. The chain employs TRBV2 and TRBJ2-3, with D perhaps matching TRBD2 (5 bases). In germline, CDR1 is SNHLY, CDR2 FYNNEI. There are 11 residues in the CDR3. V lost 8 bases and J 6 bases, leaving 9 bases between the germline ends. The CDR3 coding sequence is TGTGCCAGCGGGAGCAGGGATACGCAGTATTTT. Amino acid sequence: CASGSRDTQYF.

Only a few counts were recorded for this clonotype. The V gene is TRBV20-1, the J gene TRBJ2-5, with D perhaps matching TRBD2 (5 bases). The CDR3 covers 14 residues. CDR1 and CDR2 (germline): DFQATT, SNEGSKA (reference sequence). V gave up 0 bases and J gave up 4 bases, with 12 bases separating them. The CDR3 reads CSARETTNGETQYF. The CDR3 bases are TGCAGTGCTAGAGAAACGACTAATGGAGAGACCCAGTACTTC.

The chain joins TRBV5-1 to TRBJ2-7; 9 bases are shared with TRBD1. This CDR3 spans 15 amino acids. The V gene end was trimmed by 4 bases and the J gene end by 7 bases; junction bases not matched to a gene: 12. Germline V lookup: CDR1 SGHRS, CDR2 YFSETQ. CDR3 protein: CASSTGTGWREEQYF. The CDR3 coding sequence is TGCGCCAGCAGCACCGGGACAGGGTGGAGAGAAGAGCAGTACTTC.

This sequence joins TRBV7-2 and TRBJ2-4, with 9 bases matching TRBD2. The J call may be faulty, since TRBJ2-7 better matches the DNA end. Germline V CDR1 and CDR2: SGHTA, FQGNSA. This CDR3 spans 16 amino acids. In DNA form, the CDR3 reads TGTGCCAGCAGCCCCCATGCTACGCGGGAGGGATCCGAGCAGTACTTC. It translates to CASSPHATREGSEQYF.

This sequence joins TRBV12-3 or TRBV12-4 and TRBJ2-1; TRBD1 might be the D (6 bases). Trimming stripped 1 base from V and 8 bases from J, with 18 bases between. There are 16 residues in the CDR3. CDR3 amino acids: CASSLGTDRPYHEQFF. The CDR3 DNA sequence: TGTGCCAGCAGTTTAGGGACGGACAGACCTTATCATGAGCAGTTCTTC.

The chain couples TRBV7-2 to TRBJ2-4, with a tentative D call TRBD2 (6 bases). Deletions cut 1 base from V and 13 bases from J, with 23 bases between. Germline loops: CDR1 SGHTA, CDR2 FQGNSA. CDR3 size: 16 residues. The CDR3 here is CASSLGWRGSSYKQYF. The DNA of the CDR3 is TGTGCCAGCAGCTTAGGGTGGCGGGGAAGCTCCTACAAGCAGTACTTC. The full variable domain, rest sourced from reference TRBV7-2 and TRBJ2-4, is GAGVSQSPSNKVTEKGKDVELRCDPISGHTALYWYRQSLGQGLEFLIYFQGNSAPDKSGLPSDRFSAERTGGSVSTLTIQRTQQEDSAVYLCASSLGWRGSSYKQYFGAGTRLSVL.

The chain couples TRBV12-3 or TRBV12-4 to TRBJ1-3; D remains ambiguous. This CDR3 has 14 residues. Trimming shortened V by 3 bases and J by 1 base, and 7 bases separated the two germline ends. The CDR3 DNA is TGTGCCAGCAGTTTTGGGGTATCTGGAAACACCATATATTTT. It is translated as CASSFGVSGNTIYF.

This chain's CDR3 is CASSGAESSYEQYF. CDR3 DNA sequence: TGTGCCAGCAGTGGGGCGGAGTCCTCCTACGAGCAGTACTTC. The chain combines TRBV2 with TRBJ2-7; D remains ambiguous. Trimming left V 4 bases short and J 0 bases short, with 10 bases between. Per the germline V gene, CDR1 is SNHLY and CDR2 is FYNNEI. This CDR3 has 14 residues.

The rearrangement joins TRBV7-8 to TRBJ2-7, with D perhaps TRBD1 or TRBD2 (5 bases each). V lost 5 bases and J 3 bases, leaving 17 bases between the germline ends. This CDR3 has 15 amino acids. Germline-derived CDR1 and CDR2 are SGHVS and FQNEAQ. CDR3 bases: TGTGCCAGCAGCCCAGGAATGGGGACCGGCTACGAGCAGTACTTC. Its protein product is CASSPGMGTGYEQYF.

The gene calls are TRBV30 and TRBJ1-6, with TRBD1 matching over 8 bases. CDR1 is GTSNPN and CDR2 is SVGIG in the germline V gene (reference sequence). The CDR3 spans 13 residues. The junction had 8 bases not matched to a gene; V was cut back by 7 bases and J by 9 bases. Written as DNA, the CDR3 is TGTGCCTCCAATGGACAGGGTGGTTCACCCCTCCACTTT. This encodes CASNGQGGSPLHF. The full variable domain, rest sourced from reference TRBV30 and TRBJ1-6, is SQTIHQWPATLVQPVGSPLSLECTVEGTSNPNLYWYRQAAGRGLQLLFYSVGIGQISSEVPQNLSASRPQDRQFILSSKKLLLSDSGFYLCASNGQGGSPLHFGNGTRLTVT.

The chain couples TRBV2 to TRBJ1-2; weak D call: TRBD1 (6 bases). V lost 6 bases, J lost 2 bases, and 13 bases lay in between. CDR1 is SNHLY, CDR2 FYNNEI, per germline. The CDR3 consists of 14 residues. The CDR3 is CASRIQGGNYGYTF. The CDR3 DNA reads as TGTGCCAGCAGAATACAGGGCGGCAACTATGGCTACACCTTC. Variable domain in full (rest from reference TRBV2 and TRBJ1-2): EPEVTQTPSHQVTQMGQEVILRCVPISNHLYFYWYRQILGQKVEFLVSFYNNEISEKSEIFDDQFSVERPDGSNFTLKIRSTKLEDSAMYFCASRIQGGNYGYTFGSGTRLTVV.

CDR3 sequence reads: CASSSWTSGKIGEQFF. Here the CDR3 DNA reads TGTGCCAGCAGTTCTTGGACTAGCGGGAAGATAGGTGAGCAGTTCTTC. The V gene is TRBV28, the J gene TRBJ2-1; TRBD2 aligns across 12 bases. The germline CDR1 and CDR2 sequences are MDHEN and SYDVKM. The CDR3 length is 16 residues. J gave up 9 bases and V 4 bases, and 10 bases lay outside the gene matches.

The chain links TRBV4-1 to TRBJ2-1, with D possibly TRBD1 on 6 matching bases. Between the trimmed V and J ends, which lost 5 bases and 6 bases, there was a span of 14 bases. Germline V gives CDR1 MGHRA, CDR2 YSYEKL. This CDR3 is built from 14 residues. CDR3 DNA: TGCGCCAGCAGCAATGAACAGGGAGTCAATGAGCAGTTCTTC. It encodes CASSNEQGVNEQFF.

This chain uses TRBV20-1 with TRBJ2-1; tentatively, D is TRBD1 (5 bases). This CDR3 is 10 amino acids long. Germline V gene data show CDR1 as DFQATT and CDR2 as SNEGSKA (reference sequence). Trimming took 6 bases from V and 13 from J, leaving 13 bases between them. The CDR3 sequence is CSAWFRVQFF. The DNA of the CDR3 is TGCAGTGCCTGGTTCAGGGTCCAGTTCTTC.

V is TRBV11-1 and J is TRBJ2-7; possibly TRBD2 for D (6 bases). CDR1 is SGHAT, CDR2 FQDESV, per germline (reference sequence). V lost 4 bases and J lost 0, with 16 bases in between. This CDR3 spans 16 amino acids. DNA for the CDR3: TGTGCCAGCAGCTCGGAATTCGGGGGACTCTCCTACGAGCAGTACTTC. It codes for CASSSEFGGLSYEQYF.

To note about this clonotype: A read error may be the cause here, since a much bigger clone is one base away. The genes are TRBV29-1 and TRBJ2-7; 9 bases are shared with TRBD1. The CDR3 is made up of 13 amino acids. V trimming: 6 bases; J trimming: 5 bases; junction bases outside the gene matches: 8. Germline V gene sequence: CDR1 SQVTM, CDR2 ANQGSEA. In DNA form, the CDR3 reads TGCAGCGTCCGAGGGACAGGGAGTGACGAGCAGTACTTC. Translated: CSVRGTGSDEQYF.

This chain joins TRBV7-2 and TRBJ2-4, with 8 positions matching TRBD1. The end of the DNA fits TRBJ2-7 better, so the J call may be wrong. CDR3 length: 16 residues. CDR1 is SGHTA and CDR2 is FQGNSA in the germline V gene. CDR3 coding DNA: TGTGCCAGCAGCTCGCCCAGACAGGGGAAACCCTACGAGCAGTACTTC. Residues: CASSSPRQGKPYEQYF.

The chain couples TRBV18 to TRBJ2-1; 7 nucleotides align to TRBD1. The CDR3 has 14 residues. V shed 3 bases, J shed 7 bases, and the junction held 6 bases outside the gene matches. Germline-derived CDR1 and CDR2 are KGHSH and LQKENI. The CDR3 here is CASSPLETGNEQFF. The CDR3 nucleotides are TGTGCCAGCTCACCCCTAGAGACAGGGAATGAGCAGTTCTTC. The whole variable domain, remainder taken from reference TRBV18 and TRBJ2-1, is NAGVMQNPRHLVRRRGQEARLRCSPMKGHSHVYWYRQLPEEGLKFMVYLQKENIIDESGMPKERFSAEFPKEGPSILRIQQVVRGDSAAYFCASSPLETGNEQFFGPGTRLTVL.

This clonotype was seen only a few times. The chain employs TRBV28 and TRBJ2-7; 9 positions agree with TRBD1. Trimming removed 5 bases from V and 5 bases from J; junction bases left unmatched: 7. The CDR3 is made up of 14 amino acids. Germline lookup yields CDR1 MDHEN and CDR2 SYDVKM. The CDR3 sequence is CASSASGQGDEQYF. CDR3 bases: TGTGCCAGCAGTGCATCGGGACAGGGCGACGAGCAGTACTTC. The full variable domain, completed using reference TRBV28 and TRBJ2-7, is DVKVTQSSRYLVKRTGEKVFLECVQDMDHENMFWYRQDPGLGLRLIYFSYDVKMKEKGDIPEGYSVSREKKERFSLILESASTNQTSMYLCASSASGQGDEQYFGPGTRLTVT.

The chain combines TRBV18 with TRBJ2-3; D possibly corresponds to TRBD1 (6 bases). The germline V gene encodes CDR1 KGHSH and CDR2 LQKENI. There are 16 residues in the CDR3. The V end lost 3 bases, the J end lost 6 bases, and 19 bases lay between the germline ends. The CDR3 loop reads CASSPISRGRGDTQYF. DNA for the CDR3: TGTGCCAGCTCACCGATTAGCAGGGGTCGAGGGGATACGCAGTATTTT.

V and J are TRBV9 and TRBJ2-1, with D possibly being TRBD2 (5 bases). Trimming shortened V by 0 bases and J by 2 bases, and 9 bases separated the two germline ends. Germline-derived CDR1 and CDR2 are SGDLS and YYNGEE. CDR3 length equals 15 residues. CDR3 protein: CASSVDDGAYNEQFF. The CDR3 DNA is TGTGCCAGCAGCGTAGATGACGGGGCCTACAATGAGCAGTTCTTC.

The chain recombines TRBV4-3 with TRBJ2-7; TRBD1 might be the D (5 bases). Per the germline V gene, CDR1 is LGHNA and CDR2 is YSLEER. This CDR3 comprises 16 residues. Trimming took off 4 bases at V and 5 bases at J, with 21 bases between the two ends. This chain's CDR3 is CASSPNRQAASNEQYF. CDR3 in DNA: TGCGCCAGCAGCCCCAACAGGCAGGCTGCATCGAACGAGCAGTACTTC.

This clonotype was counted only a few times. The chain combines TRBV6-6 with TRBJ1-4, with 7 bases identical to TRBD1. J was trimmed by 6 bases and V by 8 bases; bases with no gene match: 6. The CDR3 consists of 13 residues. Per germline, CDR1 MNHNY and CDR2 SVGAGI (reference sequence). The CDR3 DNA reads as TGTGCCAGCCGACAGGGTAGGGATGAAAAACTGTTTTTT. Its translation: CASRQGRDEKLFF.

The V call is TRBV9, the J call TRBJ2-7; 8 nucleotides agree with TRBD1. The assigned J gene may be wrong: the sequence end matches TRBJ2-5 better. CDR1 is SGDLS and CDR2 is YYNGEE in the germline V gene. The CDR3 has 17 residues. The CDR3 is CASSTPGTGGTKETQYF. CDR3 sequence (DNA): TGTGCCAGCAGCACTCCCGGGACAGGCGGCACAAAGGAGACCCAGTACTTC.